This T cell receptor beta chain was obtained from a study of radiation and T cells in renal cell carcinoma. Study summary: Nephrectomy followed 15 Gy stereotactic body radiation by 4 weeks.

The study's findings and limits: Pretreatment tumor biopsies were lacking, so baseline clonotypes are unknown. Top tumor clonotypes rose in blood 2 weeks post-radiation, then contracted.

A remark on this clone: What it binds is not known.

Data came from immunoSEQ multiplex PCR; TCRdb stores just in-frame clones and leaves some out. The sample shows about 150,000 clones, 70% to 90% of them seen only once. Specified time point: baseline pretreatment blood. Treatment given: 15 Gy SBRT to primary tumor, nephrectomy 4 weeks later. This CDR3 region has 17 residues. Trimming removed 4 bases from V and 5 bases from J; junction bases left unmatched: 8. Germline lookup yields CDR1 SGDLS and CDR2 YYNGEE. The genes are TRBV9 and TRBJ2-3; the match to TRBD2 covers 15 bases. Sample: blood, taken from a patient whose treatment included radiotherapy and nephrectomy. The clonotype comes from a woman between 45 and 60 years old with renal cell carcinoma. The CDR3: CASSIPGLAGGGDTQYF. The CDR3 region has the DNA TGTGCCAGCAGCATACCGGGACTAGCGGGGGGAGGAGATACGCAGTATTTT.